A single sample gave rise to the 22 T cell receptor beta chains below, sequenced in a study of human T cells and chemical hapten exposure. Time point defined: patch test 3, about 24 weeks after DPC sensitization. Treatment of the sample: therapeutic diphenylcyclopropenone sensitization with weekly scalp DPC. TCRdb used MiXCR to reprocess the RACE reads, holding one entry per CDR3 protein. The sample lists about 190,000 distinct CDR3 sequences, around 25% seen once, with over 2% in the top ten. The source material was whole blood, sampled in connection with sensitization to the hapten diphenylcyclopropenone (DPC). The receptor source for this set is a woman aged 40 to 49 with alopecia areata. Some clones in this sample may be carry-over from other donors' samples.

This clonotype was found once. The genes are TRBV5-1 and TRBJ2-5; 7 bases map to TRBD1. This CDR3 is built from 13 residues. Losses at the gene ends were 7 bases for V and 4 bases for J; bases not matched to a gene: 7. Looked up from germline, CDR1 is SGHRS and CDR2 is YFSETQ. The CDR3 is CASGPGTVETQYF. In DNA, the CDR3 is TGCGCCAGCGGACCCGGGACAGTAGAGACCCAGTACTTC.

This sequence joins TRBV12-3 or TRBV12-4 and TRBJ1-5, with D possibly TRBD1 on 6 matching bases. V shed 5 bases and J shed 7 bases, with 15 bases lying between them. The CDR3 has 14 amino acids. CDR3 amino acids: CASSPGGAWQPQHF. The CDR3 DNA reads TGTGCCAGCAGTCCCGGGGGCGCGTGGCAGCCCCAGCATTTT.

The chain links TRBV7-8 to TRBJ2-1; perhaps D is TRBD1 or TRBD2 (6 bases each). The germline V gene encodes CDR1 SGHVS and CDR2 FQNEAQ. Trimming left V 5 bases short and J 0 bases short, with 11 bases between. The CDR3 length is 15 residues. The CDR3 DNA reads as TGTGCCAGCAGCCCGGGGGCTGGCTCCTACAATGAGCAGTTCTTC. Protein sequence: CASSPGAGSYNEQFF. The variable domain in full, completed from reference TRBV7-8 and TRBJ2-1, reads GAGVSQSPRYKVAKRGQDVALRCDPISGHVSLFWYQQALGQGPEFLTYFQNEAQLDKSGLPSDRFFAERPEGSVSTLKIQRTQQEDSAVYLCASSPGAGSYNEQFFGPGTRLTVL.

The chain couples TRBV20-1 to TRBJ2-1, with 8 positions matching TRBD2. Germline trimming cut 0 bases from V and 7 bases from J; bases unmatched to any gene: 8. Looked up from germline, CDR1 is DFQATT and CDR2 is SNEGSKA (reference sequence). The length of the CDR3 is 15 residues. The CDR3 nucleotides read TGCAGTGCTAGAGACTCGCGGGAGGTGGCGAATGAGCAGTTCTTC. It codes for CSARDSREVANEQFF.

The V gene is TRBV20-1, the J gene TRBJ2-7, with TRBD1 matching over 10 bases. The trim removed 6 bases at V and 5 bases at J, leaving 16 bases unmatched. Germline V lookup: CDR1 DFQATT, CDR2 SNEGSKA (reference sequence). This CDR3 region has 16 residues. CDR3 bases: TGCAGTGCATACAACCTGGACAGGGGGTCAGGGGACGAGCAGTACTTC. This encodes CSAYNLDRGSGDEQYF.

Only a few counts were recorded for this clonotype. This chain joins TRBV4-3 and TRBJ2-1, with D uncertain. The V gene lost 0 bases and the J gene lost 0 bases, with 6 bases spanning the gap. The germline gives CDR1 LGHNA, CDR2 YSLEER. This CDR3 region has 15 residues. In DNA form, the CDR3 reads TGCGCCAGCAGCCAAGACTTACCCTCCTACAATGAGCAGTTCTTC. It codes for CASSQDLPSYNEQFF.

This chain connects TRBV28 to TRBJ2-1; 11 bases fit TRBD2. Germline values: CDR1 MDHEN, CDR2 SYDVKM. The CDR3 spans 14 residues. With 5 bases clipped from V and 7 bases from J, the junction kept 4 bases outside the gene matches. The chain's CDR3 is CASSTSGSGNEQFF. The CDR3, as DNA: TGTGCCAGCAGTACTAGCGGGAGCGGAAATGAGCAGTTCTTC.

This clonotype occurred a few times. The V call is TRBV21-1, the J call TRBJ2-5; the D call of TRBD1 is as the table states it, not checked on the DNA. TRBV21-1 is marked as a pseudogene. The CDR3 runs to 14 residues. Here the CDR3 DNA reads TGTGCCATCGTCCTGGGGGGGGACCAAGAGACCCAGTACTTC. The encoded protein is CAIVLGGDQETQYF.

This clonotype was picked up a small number of times. V is TRBV28 and J is TRBJ1-1; TRBD1 might be the D (5 bases). Germline CDR1 is MDHEN and CDR2 is SYDVKM. CDR3 length equals 15 residues. Deletions cut 8 bases from V and 0 bases from J, with 16 bases between. CDR3 nucleotides: TGTGCCAGCCCTTCCCCAGGACACCTGAACACTGAAGCTTTCTTT. Protein product: CASPSPGHLNTEAFF.

The chain combines TRBV7-9 with TRBJ1-2; 8 bases line up with TRBD1. J lost 4 bases, V lost 6 bases, and 7 bases had no gene match. Germline loops: CDR1 SEHNR, CDR2 FQNEAQ (reference sequence). The CDR3 is 14 amino acids. In DNA form, the CDR3 reads TGTGCCAGCAGTATGACAGGGGATCGCTATGGCTACACCTTC. Translated, it gives CASSMTGDRYGYTF.

The chain uses TRBV12-3 or TRBV12-4 and TRBJ2-7; D is tentatively TRBD1 or TRBD2 (5 bases each). The V end lost 8 bases, the J end lost 4 bases, and 18 bases lay between the germline ends. CDR3 length equals 14 residues. CDR3 protein: CASGLKGRGYEQYF. CDR3 in DNA: TGTGCCAGCGGGCTGAAGGGGAGAGGGTACGAGCAGTACTTC.

This clonotype was counted between two and nine times. The chain has TRBV6-2 or TRBV6-3 and TRBJ1-1; D perhaps matches TRBD1 (5 bases). The germline gives CDR1 MNHEY, CDR2 SVGEGT. This CDR3 spans 14 amino acids. Trimming cost V 4 bases and J 5 bases, with 14 bases left between them. Here the CDR3 reads CASSFSGGRTEAFF. CDR3 nucleotide sequence: TGTGCCAGCAGTTTTTCCGGGGGGAGGACTGAAGCTTTCTTT.

Ten or more counts support this clonotype. The CDR3 bases are TGCGCCAGCAGCCAGCTCCCCGGGAACCCTGGGAAGAATACGCAGTATTTT. It is translated as CASSQLPGNPGKNTQYF. The V call is TRBV4-3, the J call TRBJ2-3, with D possibly being TRBD2 (5 bases). The ends were cut back, 3 bases at V and 7 bases at J, with 23 bases in the middle. The CDR3 is made up of 17 amino acids. From germline, CDR1 is LGHNA and CDR2 YSLEER.

The rearrangement uses TRBV7-2 and TRBJ2-4; D not resolved. Trimming removed 4 bases from V and 9 bases from J, with 19 bases in between. Germline CDR1 reads SGHTA; CDR2 reads FQGNSA. This CDR3 is built from 15 residues. In nucleotides, the CDR3 is TGTGCCAGCAGCTCAGCGCAGTGGAGATCGCTCATTCAGTACTTC. It yields the protein CASSSAQWRSLIQYF.

This chain links TRBV12-3 or TRBV12-4 with TRBJ2-3; TRBD2 matches 11 bases. The CDR3 is made up of 19 amino acids. The V and J ends lost 3 bases and 0 bases, in that order; junction bases with no gene match: 11. This CDR3 reads CASSFQPGLAASSTDTQYF. The DNA of the CDR3 is TGTGCCAGCAGTTTTCAACCGGGACTAGCGGCCTCGAGCACAGATACGCAGTATTTT.

The chain recombines TRBV3-1 with TRBJ2-7; a weak D match, TRBD1 (6 bases). Germline V CDR1 and CDR2: LGHDT, YNNKEL (reference sequence). This CDR3 has 14 residues. V was pared by 4 bases and J by 3 bases, with 13 bases between. For the CDR3, the DNA is TGTGCCAGCAGCCGTTACAGGGCTAGCTACGAGCAGTACTTC. It codes for CASSRYRASYEQYF.

The gene calls are TRBV7-2 and TRBJ1-1, with D maybe TRBD1 (5 bases). V lost 5 bases and J 6 bases, leaving 22 bases between the germline ends. Germline V gene data show CDR1 as SGHTA and CDR2 as FQGNSA. The CDR3 runs to 16 residues. CDR3 sequence (DNA): TGTGCCAGCAGCCAGAATCAACGGGGACTAGGGGCTGAAGCTTTCTTT. It is translated as CASSQNQRGLGAEAFF.

This clonotype showed up just a few times. This chain uses TRBV7-6 with TRBJ2-1; 8 bases align to TRBD2. Looked up from germline, CDR1 is SGHVS and CDR2 is FNYEAQ. The CDR3 loop spans 15 amino acids. J gave up 4 bases and V 3 bases, and 5 bases lay outside the gene matches. The CDR3 bases are TGTGCCAGCAGCTTCTATAGCGGGGAATACAATGAGCAGTTCTTC. This sequence encodes CASSFYSGEYNEQFF. The full variable domain, in which reference TRBV7-6 and TRBJ2-1 provide the parts outside the CDR3, is GAGVSQSPRYKVTKRGQDVALRCDPISGHVSLYWYRQALGQGPEFLTYFNYEAQQDKSGLPNDRFSAERPEGSISTLTIQRTEQRDSAMYRCASSFYSGEYNEQFFGPGTRLTVL.

This clonotype was recorded a few times. In nucleotides, the CDR3 is TGTGCCAGCAGCTTAAAGGGGGCAAACACCGGGGAGCTGTTTTTT. Encoded protein: CASSLKGANTGELFF. The V gene is TRBV7-9, the J gene TRBJ2-2; 7 bases fit TRBD1. From germline, CDR1 is SEHNR and CDR2 FQNEAQ (reference sequence). The CDR3 length is 15 residues. J lost 2 bases, V lost 2 bases, and 2 bases had no gene match.

This clonotype was detected ten times or more. This chain uses TRBV20-1 with TRBJ2-7, with 10 bases identical to TRBD2. V lost 6 bases to trimming and J lost 3 bases; unmatched junction nucleotides: 8. The germline V gene has CDR1 DFQATT and CDR2 SNEGSKA (reference sequence). CDR3 length: 14 amino acids. The CDR3 loop is CSAFRLAGIYEQYF. The CDR3, as DNA: TGCAGTGCCTTTCGACTAGCGGGTATCTACGAGCAGTACTTC.

The chain is built from TRBV10-3 and TRBJ2-1; 9 nucleotides match TRBD1. The germline gives CDR1 ENHRY, CDR2 SYGVKD. J gave up 6 bases and V 4 bases, and 16 bases lay outside the gene matches. The CDR3 is made up of 18 amino acids. CDR3 residues: CAISAVKGQGLTLNEQFF. The CDR3, as DNA: TGTGCCATCAGTGCCGTGAAAGGACAGGGGTTAACCCTCAATGAGCAGTTCTTC.

This clonotype was seen just once. The V call is TRBV10-3, the J call TRBJ2-6; 9 bases are a match to TRBD1. The germline V gene has CDR1 ENHRY and CDR2 SYGVKD. With 11 bases clipped from V and 4 bases from J, the junction kept 12 bases outside the gene matches. CDR3 length: 16 residues. The CDR3 spells CAVRGTGPSGANVLTF. The CDR3 nucleotides read TGTGCCGTAAGGGGGACAGGGCCGTCCGGGGCCAACGTCCTGACTTTC.